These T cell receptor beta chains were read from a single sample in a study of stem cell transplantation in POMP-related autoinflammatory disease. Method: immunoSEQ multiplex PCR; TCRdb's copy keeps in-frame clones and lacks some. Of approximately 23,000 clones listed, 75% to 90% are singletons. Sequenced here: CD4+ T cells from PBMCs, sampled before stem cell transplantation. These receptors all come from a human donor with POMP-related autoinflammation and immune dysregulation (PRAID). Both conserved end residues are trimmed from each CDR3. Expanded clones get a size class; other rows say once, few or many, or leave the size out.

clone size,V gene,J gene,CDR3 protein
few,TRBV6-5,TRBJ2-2,ASSAQGITGELF
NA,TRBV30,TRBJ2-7,AWSVRKGVQDSSSYEQY
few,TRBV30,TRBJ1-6,AWSPGQGTSPLH
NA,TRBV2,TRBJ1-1,ASRGQINTEAF
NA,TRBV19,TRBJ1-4,ASSAGTGGEKLF
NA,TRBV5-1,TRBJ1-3,ASSLSDRVSGNTIY
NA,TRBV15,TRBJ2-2,ATSRELSGVQAGELF
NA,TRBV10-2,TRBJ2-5,ASRSSGGLGAGETQY
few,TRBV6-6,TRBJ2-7,ASSYIDREGYEQY
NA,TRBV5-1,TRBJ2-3,ASRGTSALTDTQY
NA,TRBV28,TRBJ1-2,ASSLFRTFNYGYT
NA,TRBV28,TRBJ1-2,ASSINRSSGYT
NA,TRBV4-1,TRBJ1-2,ASSQEGAGGYT
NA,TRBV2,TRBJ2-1,ASSSQRQGAYEQF
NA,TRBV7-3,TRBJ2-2,ASSWGRVNTGELF
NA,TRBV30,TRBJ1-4,ALQGGATNEKLF
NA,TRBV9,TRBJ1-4,ASSVARGGVNEKLF
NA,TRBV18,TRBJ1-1,ASSPRYGDIEAF
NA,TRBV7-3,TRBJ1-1,ASSLRTVSDGTEAF
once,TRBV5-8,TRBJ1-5,ASRRWDQPQH
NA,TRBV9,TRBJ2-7,ASSVAPDSYEQY
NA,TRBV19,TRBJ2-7,ASSKSGDLYEQY
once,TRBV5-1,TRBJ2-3,ASSPGLEFKDTQY
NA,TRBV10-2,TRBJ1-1,ASSEGQGEAF
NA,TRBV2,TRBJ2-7,ASSPTQGRTYEQY
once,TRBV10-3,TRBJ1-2,AISTGTVDGYT
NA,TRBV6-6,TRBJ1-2,ASSYGGGYGYT
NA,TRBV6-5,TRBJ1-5,ASSYGQFNQPQH
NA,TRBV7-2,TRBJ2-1,ASSLGWGYNEQF
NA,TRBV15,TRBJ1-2,ATGAWGNYGYT
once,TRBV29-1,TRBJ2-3,SARLGRGFTDTQY
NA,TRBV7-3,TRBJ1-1,ASSLRANTEAF
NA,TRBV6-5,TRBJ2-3,ASSTDRGGDTQY
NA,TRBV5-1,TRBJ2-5,ASREQEAQY
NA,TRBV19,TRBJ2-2,ASSITGGANTGELF
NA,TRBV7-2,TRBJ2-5,ASSRKYPGTSPLQGTQY
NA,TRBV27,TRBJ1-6,ASSLEGQGISPLH
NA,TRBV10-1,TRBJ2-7,ASSESGGRSYEQY
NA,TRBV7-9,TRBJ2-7,ASSLNRLEEQY
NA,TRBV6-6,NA,ASSYGGQGSYEQY
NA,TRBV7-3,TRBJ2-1,ASSSGTSYNEQF
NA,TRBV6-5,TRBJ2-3,ASSYSRQYTDTQY
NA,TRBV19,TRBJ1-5,ASSMDSNQPQH
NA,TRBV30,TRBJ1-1,AWRRGFTEAF
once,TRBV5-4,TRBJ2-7,ASSFRREQY
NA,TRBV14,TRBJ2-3,ASSQVGGPRTDTQY
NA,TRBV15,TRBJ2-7,ATSGGPYEQY
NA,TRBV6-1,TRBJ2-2,ATSTVKKVGGELF
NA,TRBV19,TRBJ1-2,ASSPSGYWGGYT
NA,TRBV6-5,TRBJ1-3,ASSYLDSGNTIY